This T cell receptor beta chain was found in a study of monozygotic twins with inflammatory bowel disease. Study-level findings and limits: Repertoire similarity did not differ between concordant and discordant twins, perhaps due to limited power. Patients with IBD had less TCRbeta diversity (inverse Simpson) than their healthy co-twins.

Using the 5' RACE reads, TCRdb records one entry per CDR3 protein without DNA. This sample contains approximately 400,000 distinct CDR3 sequences. CDR1 and CDR2 from the germline V gene are SGHRS and YFSETQ. The CDR3 has 13 residues. A note on this clonotype: Its specificity is not known.

The sequence was obtained from a human donor with ulcerative colitis or Crohn's disease, or a healthy co-twin of an affected twin (not recorded which). The sequenced sample was blood. The chain is built from TRBV5-1 and TRBJ2-2; TCRdb calls TRBD2, which cannot be checked without DNA. CDR3 residues: CASSPGLAGELFF.